The entry below describes one TCR beta chain. The sample belongs to a study of OX40 agonist ivuxolimab in advanced cancers. Across the study: The drug used for patients, ivuxolimab, was an agonistic anti-OX40 (CD134) antibody.

Looked up from germline, CDR1 is LNHDA and CDR2 is SQIVND (reference sequence). The V segment lost 3 bases and the J segment 8 bases; nucleotides outside the gene matches: 13. The CDR3 has 16 residues. Repertoires were generated with immunoSEQ multiplex PCR, while TCRdb's copy carries only in-frame clones and drops some. The table shows roughly 32,000 clones, with about 80% occurring only once. The V call is TRBV19, the J call TRBJ1-2, with TRBD1 matching over 9 bases. The input for sequencing was CD4+ or CD8+ T cells sorted from blood, taken in a trial of the OX40 agonist ivuxolimab. This clonotype was obtained from an adult with an advanced solid tumor such as melanoma, head and neck, liver or kidney cancer. CDR3 residues: CASSIAWGQGYEGYTF. CDR3 sequence (DNA): TGTGCCAGTAGTATCGCTTGGGGACAGGGATACGAGGGCTACACCTTC. The full variable domain, its missing parts supplied by reference TRBV19 and TRBJ1-2, is DGGITQSPKYLFRKEGQNVTLSCEQNLNHDAMYWYRQDPGQGLRLIYYSQIVNDFQKGDIAEGYSVSREKKESFPLTVTSAQKNPTAFYLCASSIAWGQGYEGYTFGSGTRLTVV.